One and the same sample provided the 29 T cell receptor beta chains below, sequenced in a study of blood T cell repertoires in COVID-19. Here immunoSEQ multiplex PCR was the method, and the copy in TCRdb shows in-frame clones only, minus some. Among 120,000 to 150,000 clones listed, approximately 86% were seen once. Sequenced material: peripheral blood. The receptor source for this set is a woman between 50 and 59 years old with acute or convalescent COVID-19.

V is TRBV28 and J is TRBJ1-3, with D maybe TRBD1 (6 bases). V was clipped by 10 bases and J by 2 bases, with 15 bases between them. The CDR3 sequence is 14 residues long. CDR1 MDHEN and CDR2 SYDVKM come from the germline V gene. The CDR3 DNA is TGTGCCACCTACCCCGCAGGGGCTGGAAACACCATATATTTT. Translating it yields CATYPAGAGNTIYF.

The chain uses TRBV30 and TRBJ1-2, with 7 bases matching TRBD1. V dropped 5 bases and J dropped 7; count of bases not matched to a gene: 7. Germline lookup yields CDR1 GTSNPN and CDR2 SVGIG (reference sequence). CDR3 length: 12 residues. This chain's CDR3 is CAWETGLGGYTF. In nucleotides, the CDR3 is TGTGCCTGGGAGACAGGGTTGGGTGGCTACACCTTC.

CDR3 loop: CASSSRTSGGTDTQYF. The CDR3 DNA is TGTGCCAGCAGCAGCAGGACTAGCGGGGGCACAGATACGCAGTATTTT. The rearrangement joins TRBV11-2 to TRBJ2-3; TRBD2 matches at 12 bases. V trimming: 5 bases; J trimming: 1 base; junction bases outside the gene matches: 4. Looked up from germline, CDR1 is SGHAT and CDR2 is FQNNGV. The CDR3 runs 16 residues. The whole variable domain, filled in from reference TRBV11-2 and TRBJ2-3, reads EAGVAQSPRYKIIEKRQSVAFWCNPISGHATLYWYQQILGQGPKLLIQFQNNGVVDDSQLPKDRFSAERLKGVDSTLKIQPAKLEDSAVYLCASSSRTSGGTDTQYFGPGTRLTVL.

This chain uses TRBV7-3 with TRBJ2-7, with 7 bases lining up with TRBD2. CDR3 size: 13 residues. J was trimmed by 2 bases and V by 3 bases; bases with no gene match: 1. Germline values: CDR1 SGHTA, CDR2 FQGTGA. DNA of the CDR3: TGTGCCAGCAGCTTTGGACTAGCCTACGAGCAGTACTTC. This sequence encodes CASSFGLAYEQYF.

This chain joins TRBV2 and TRBJ2-3, with TRBD1 identical over 12 bases. V lost 8 bases to trimming and J lost 5 bases; unmatched junction nucleotides: 11. CDR3 size: 16 residues. Germline-derived CDR1 and CDR2 are SNHLY and FYNNEI. The CDR3 spells CASGHPGQGAGDTQYF. CDR3 sequence (DNA): TGTGCCAGCGGTCATCCGGGACAGGGGGCCGGAGATACGCAGTATTTT.

The chain has TRBV3-1 (or the pseudogene TRBV3-2) and TRBJ2-3, with TRBD1 identical over 8 bases. This CDR3 is 16 amino acids long. J was trimmed by 2 bases and V by 6 bases; bases with no gene match: 10. CDR1 LGHDT and CDR2 YNNKEL come from the germline V gene (reference sequence). CDR3 sequence (DNA): TGTGCCAGCAGTTCCACGACAGGGGCCCCCACAGATACGCAGTATTTT. Protein sequence: CASSSTTGAPTDTQYF.

V usage is TRBV5-1 and J usage is TRBJ1-1, with D hard to call. Trimming removed 7 bases at V and 3 bases at J, with 13 bases between. Germline assignment: CDR1 SGHRS and CDR2 YFSETQ. This CDR3 has 13 residues. The CDR3 loop is CASRPGSDTEAFF. In DNA form, the CDR3 reads TGCGCCAGCCGCCCCGGCAGCGACACTGAAGCTTTCTTT.

The gene calls are TRBV19 and TRBJ1-2; D is unclear. The germline gives CDR1 LNHDA, CDR2 SQIVND (reference sequence). The CDR3 totals 14 residues. With 5 bases removed from V and 0 bases from J, the gap between germline ends came to 10 bases. This CDR3 reads CASSPSLANYGYTF. In DNA, the CDR3 is TGTGCCAGTAGTCCTTCTTTAGCTAACTATGGCTACACCTTC.

This chain links TRBV5-6 with TRBJ1-1; D perhaps matches TRBD1 (6 bases). The CDR3 extends over 16 amino acids. The V and J ends lost 1 base and 5 bases respectively, with 18 bases between them. Germline assignment: CDR1 SGHDT and CDR2 YYEEEE. Here the CDR3 reads CASSLSPGRGRTEAFF. Here the CDR3 DNA reads TGTGCCAGCAGCTTGTCCCCCGGCAGGGGTCGAACTGAAGCTTTCTTT.

CDR3 nucleotides: TGTGCCAGCAGTTCAATCGGGGGTTTGGCAGATACGCAGTATTTT. This translates into CASSSIGGLADTQYF. J is TRBJ2-3 and V is TRBV7-6; possibly TRBD2 for D (6 bases). Germline assignment: CDR1 SGHVS and CDR2 FNYEAQ. V was trimmed by 6 bases and J by 4 bases, leaving 17 bases between them. The CDR3 sequence is 15 residues long.

This clone was counted once. The CDR3 reads CASSPSQANYGYTF. As DNA, the CDR3 is TGTGCCAGCTCACCCAGCCAGGCTAACTATGGCTACACCTTC. The chain uses TRBV18 and TRBJ1-2; no definite D call. CDR1 KGHSH and CDR2 LQKENI come from the germline V gene. Trimming removed 3 bases from V and 0 bases from J, with 8 bases in between. The CDR3 has 14 residues.

The rearrangement joins TRBV19 to TRBJ2-3; TRBD1 is a possible D gene (6 bases). In germline, CDR1 is LNHDA, CDR2 SQIVND (reference sequence). Between the trimmed V and J ends, which lost 7 bases and 0 bases, there was a span of 17 bases. CDR3 length: 16 amino acids. The CDR3 nucleotides are TGTGCCAGTACGAGGGAGACAGGTTTTAGCACAGATACGCAGTATTTT. Its translation is CASTRETGFSTDTQYF.

This clone was found once. DNA of the CDR3: TGTGCCAGTAGTATCAGGGGGCTAAACTACGAGCAGTACTTC. This translates into CASSIRGLNYEQYF. The chain uses TRBV19 and TRBJ2-7; 8 bases match TRBD1. This CDR3 region has 14 residues. The germline gives CDR1 LNHDA, CDR2 SQIVND (reference sequence). V was clipped by 3 bases and J by 3 bases; unmatched bases: 4. The full variable domain, its missing parts supplied by reference TRBV19 and TRBJ2-7, is DGGITQSPKYLFRKEGQNVTLSCEQNLNHDAMYWYRQDPGQGLRLIYYSQIVNDFQKGDIAEGYSVSREKKESFPLTVTSAQKNPTAFYLCASSIRGLNYEQYFGPGTRLTVT.

The J gene is TRBJ2-7, the V gene TRBV5-4; 9 bases are shared with TRBD2. The V segment lost 2 bases and the J segment 7 bases; nucleotides outside the gene matches: 10. Germline assignment: CDR1 SGHNT and CDR2 YYREEE (reference sequence). The CDR3 is 15 amino acids. CDR3 nucleotides: TGTGCCAGCAGCTTAGGGAGCGGGGGGCGCCAGGAGCAGTACTTC. Protein sequence: CASSLGSGGRQEQYF.

This clone was found once. The chain joins TRBV12-3 or TRBV12-4 to TRBJ2-1, with D hard to call. CDR3 length: 13 amino acids. Trimming pared 6 bases from V and 4 bases from J, leaving 10 bases between. For the CDR3, the DNA is TGTGCCAGCAGACAGAGTTTTTACAATGAGCAGTTCTTC. Amino acids: CASRQSFYNEQFF.

This clone was detected only once. The chain has TRBV9 and TRBJ2-3, with D possibly being TRBD2 (6 bases). Germline CDR1 is SGDLS and CDR2 is YYNGEE. The CDR3 length is 15 residues. The V and J ends lost 5 bases and 0 bases respectively, with 13 bases between them. The CDR3 region has the DNA TGTGCCAGCAGGCAAACGGGGGTCAGCACAGATACGCAGTATTTT. The encoded protein is CASRQTGVSTDTQYF.

Points on this clone: One end of the junction fails to match germline, which may point to a read error. V gene TRBV5-5 combines with J gene TRBJ2-3, with TRBD1 identical over 7 bases. The CDR3 is 12 residues long. Germline CDR1 is SGHKS and CDR2 is YYEKEE (reference sequence). The CDR3 region has the DNA TGTGCCAGCAGCTTGGCACAGGGGATGTTGGATTTT. Its protein product is CASSLAQGMLDF.

J is TRBJ2-6 and V is TRBV5-4, with 9 bases lining up with TRBD1. Germline CDR1 reads SGHNT; CDR2 reads YYREEE (reference sequence). CDR3 length: 19 residues. Losses at the gene ends were 1 base for V and 0 bases for J; bases not matched to a gene: 8. CDR3 protein: CASSLNLGTGSSGANVLTF. The CDR3 nucleotides are TGTGCCAGCAGCTTGAATCTTGGGACAGGGTCCTCTGGGGCCAACGTCCTGACTTTC.

V usage is TRBV5-1 and J usage is TRBJ1-4, with TRBD1 matching 10 bases. CDR1 is SGHRS and CDR2 is YFSETQ in the germline V gene. V lost 4 bases to trimming and J lost 5 bases; unmatched junction nucleotides: 5. This CDR3 comprises 15 residues. The CDR3 protein is CASSQPGQGNEKLFF. The CDR3 DNA follows: TGCGCCAGCAGCCAACCGGGACAGGGGAATGAAAAACTGTTTTTT. The full variable domain, in which reference TRBV5-1 and TRBJ1-4 provide the parts outside the CDR3, is KAGVTQTPRYLIKTRGQQVTLSCSPISGHRSVSWYQQTPGQGLQFLFEYFSETQRNKGNFPGRFSGRQFSNSRSEMNVSTLELGDSALYLCASSQPGQGNEKLFFGSGTQLSVL.

The chain has TRBV5-1 and TRBJ2-7; D uncertain. Trimming removed 1 base from V and 6 bases from J, with 11 bases in between. CDR1 and CDR2 (germline): SGHRS, YFSETQ. The CDR3 length is 13 residues. The CDR3 coding sequence is TGCGCCAGCAGCTTGAGTCTAGACTCCGAGCAGTACTTC. Translating it yields CASSLSLDSEQYF.

This chain's CDR3 is CASNRQAMNTEAFF. DNA for the CDR3: TGTGCCAGTAATCGCCAAGCCATGAACACTGAAGCTTTCTTT. The rearrangement uses TRBV19 and TRBJ1-1; D gene uncertain. From germline, CDR1 is LNHDA and CDR2 SQIVND (reference sequence). The V end was cut by 7 bases, the J end by 0 bases, with 12 bases between. The CDR3 is 14 residues long.

This sequence joins TRBV5-6 and TRBJ1-2, with D perhaps matching TRBD1 (5 bases). Per the germline V gene, CDR1 is SGHDT and CDR2 is YYEEEE. V was trimmed by 2 bases and J by 4 bases, leaving 12 bases between them. The CDR3 sequence is 14 residues long. This chain's CDR3 is CASSFMSGTYGYTF. The CDR3 bases are TGTGCCAGCAGCTTTATGAGCGGGACCTATGGCTACACCTTC.

This sequence joins TRBV12-3 or TRBV12-4 and TRBJ2-7, with D possibly matching TRBD2 (6 bases). The ends were cut back, 5 bases at V and 1 base at J, with 9 bases in the middle. The CDR3 contains 13 residues. CDR3 nucleotide sequence: TGTGCCAGCAGTGACGGGGGTTCCTACGAGCAGTACTTC. Its protein product is CASSDGGSYEQYF.

V is TRBV11-1 and J is TRBJ2-1; the D is unclear. Deletions cut 4 bases from V and 0 bases from J, with 10 bases between. CDR3 length: 15 amino acids. Germline CDR1 and CDR2: SGHAT and FQDESV (reference sequence). The CDR3 loop is CASSSMLSSYNEQFF. The DNA of the CDR3 is TGTGCCAGCAGCTCCATGCTGAGCTCCTACAATGAGCAGTTCTTC.

This chain uses TRBV7-3 with TRBJ2-5; D might be TRBD2 (6 bases). Germline V gene sequence: CDR1 SGHTA, CDR2 FQGTGA. The CDR3 totals 16 residues. Trimming pared 5 bases from V and 3 bases from J, leaving 19 bases between. The CDR3 sequence: CASSRGLFDSKETQYF. As DNA, the CDR3 is TGTGCCAGCAGCCGCGGACTATTCGATTCCAAAGAGACCCAGTACTTC.

The rearrangement joins TRBV28 to TRBJ2-3, with D possibly TRBD2 on 6 matching bases. The germline CDR1 and CDR2 sequences are MDHEN and SYDVKM. Trimming left V 3 bases short and J 3 bases short, with 13 bases between. The CDR3 runs to 15 residues. The CDR3 DNA follows: TGTGCCAGCAGTTTTGGAGGGGTTAGGACAGATACGCAGTATTTT. It yields the protein CASSFGGVRTDTQYF.

J is TRBJ2-1 and V is TRBV6-4, with 9 bases matching TRBD2. J gave up 6 bases and V 0 bases, and 9 bases lay outside the gene matches. CDR1 is MRHNA, CDR2 SNTAGT, per germline. The CDR3 totals 17 residues. The CDR3 DNA sequence: TGTGCCAGCAGTGACTCGAGAGCGGGGGGCGGCCGCAATGAGCAGTTCTTC. Translated, it gives CASSDSRAGGGRNEQFF.

This clone occurred a few times. The J gene is TRBJ2-3, the V gene TRBV3-1 (or the pseudogene TRBV3-2), with 8 bases identical to TRBD2. The V segment lost 0 bases and the J segment 2 bases; nucleotides outside the gene matches: 7. From germline, CDR1 is LGHDT and CDR2 YNNKEL (reference sequence). There are 17 residues in the CDR3. In DNA form, the CDR3 reads TGTGCCAGCAGCCAAGACTTGGCGGGGGGTTTCACAGATACGCAGTATTTT. It translates to CASSQDLAGGFTDTQYF.

CDR3 residues: CASSKSGGGGNQPQHF. CDR3 DNA sequence: TGTGCCAGCAGCAAATCAGGAGGAGGCGGCAATCAGCCCCAGCATTTT. This rearrangement joins TRBV21-1 to TRBJ1-5. TRBV21-1 is tagged as a pseudogene. The CDR3 sequence is 16 residues long.